This T cell receptor (beta chain) comes out of a study of CD8+ T cells in alopecia areata. On the study more broadly: Patients in the treated group were given tofacitinib by mouth, 5 to 10 mg twice a day.

This clone was recorded a few times. The antigen is undetermined. CDR1 and CDR2 from the germline V gene are ENHRY and SYGVKD. The CDR3 extends over 11 amino acids. V was pared by 7 bases and J by 3 bases, with 3 bases between. Broader study findings: Tissue-resident alphabeta T cells belonging to normal skin likewise get sequenced within scalp specimens. For lesional scalp, especially alopecia totalis/universalis, clonality was higher than in normal scalp.

Extracted RNA was reverse transcribed, and the resulting cDNA served as sequencing template. Profiling relied on immunoSEQ multiplex PCR, and the TCRdb table lists in-frame clones only, not all of them. The sample has roughly 170,000 clones, 50% to 70% seen once. V is TRBV10-3 and J is TRBJ2-2, with D unclear. The source is a human donor with alopecia areata. Sequences were derived from CD4+ T cells sorted from blood, sampled at week 0. For the CDR3, the DNA is TGTGCCATCAAGGACACCGGGGAGCTGTTTTTT. Its translation: CAIKDTGELFF.